This TCR beta chain was found in a study of cytomegalovirus exposure and HLA in healthy donors. Study context: From HLA-typed donors, an early data release held approximately 85 million unique TCRs.

Germline V gene sequence: CDR1 MGHDK, CDR2 SYGVNS. CDR3 size: 13 residues. The V gene lost 5 bases and the J gene lost 5 bases, with 12 bases spanning the gap. Researchers ran the PCR with 60 Vbeta and 13 Jbeta primers. The table came from immunoSEQ multiplex PCR; TCRdb's copy has only in-frame clones and leaves some out. In the table there are approximately 100,000 clones, 79% of which are singletons. This chain connects TRBV25-1 to TRBJ2-5; maybe TRBD1 (5 bases). Sequencing input: PBMCs. The TCR was taken from a woman aged 40 to 50 in good health and CMV-seronegative. CDR3 coding DNA: TGTGCCAGCAGTCGAGCAGGGATGGAGACCCAGTACTTC. Translated, it gives CASSRAGMETQYF.